This T cell receptor (beta chain) was recorded in a study of shared clonotypes between healthy human individuals. Study-wide background: Donor composition was a couple of women and three men, aged 18 to 49. Per donor, three plates held CD4 naive cells, three held CD4 memory, two held CD8 naive and one held CD8 memory.

CDR3 length equals 15 residues. Germline values: CDR1 SEHNR, CDR2 FQNEAQ (reference sequence). Trimming took 2 bases from V and 4 from J; bases not matched to a gene: 8. In the case of this clone: No antigen is known for it.

Study-wide points: Naive CD4 clonotypes were shared across a handful of donors at around 5.4%.

Some clones are missing from TCRdb's copy, which holds only in-frame ones; the method was immunoSEQ multiplex PCR. The table records a few million clones, 93% of them present only once. This chain uses TRBV7-9 with TRBJ2-7, with TRBD1 matching 7 bases. The sample comprised naive CD4+ T cells from PBMCs. Described subset: CD45RA+ positively selected. The TCR comes from a man between 18 and 35 years old in good health. Some clones in this sample may be carry-over from other donors' samples. The chain's CDR3 is CASSLSAQGEYEQYF. CDR3 DNA sequence: TGTGCCAGCAGCTTATCGGCTCAGGGGGAGTACGAGCAGTACTTC.